One sample yielded the 21 T cell receptor beta chains listed below, sequenced in a study of blood T cell repertoires in COVID-19. Using immunoSEQ multiplex PCR, the repertoire was profiled, and TCRdb retains in-frame clones only, with some absent. The table shows about 47,000 clones, with around 83% occurring only once. The sample taken for sequencing was peripheral blood. The source is a man aged 45-60 years with acute or convalescent COVID-19.

The gene calls are TRBV30 and TRBJ2-7; D is possibly TRBD2 (7 bases). Germline V CDR1 and CDR2: GTSNPN, SVGIG (reference sequence). V gave up 5 bases and J gave up 4 bases, with 18 bases separating them. The CDR3 extends over 14 amino acids. As DNA, the CDR3 is TGTGCCTGGTGCCCCATGGGGGGGCCTTACGAGCAGTACTTC. As protein: CAWCPMGGPYEQYF.

The chain is built from TRBV19 and TRBJ1-4, with 8 bases that match TRBD1. Germline V gives CDR1 LNHDA, CDR2 SQIVND (reference sequence). The CDR3 runs 14 residues. The J segment lost 7 bases and the V segment lost 5 bases, leaving 6 bases of the junction unmatched. The CDR3, as DNA: TGTGCCAGTAGTTCAGGGGGCGCATTTGAAAAACTGTTTTTT. This translates into CASSSGGAFEKLFF.

This chain uses TRBV5-1 with TRBJ1-6, with TRBD1 matching 7 bases. V shed 2 bases, J shed 7 bases, and the junction held 9 bases outside the gene matches. Looked up from germline, CDR1 is SGHRS and CDR2 is YFSETQ. The CDR3 length is 16 residues. The CDR3 reads CASSLMKSQGNSPLHF. CDR3 in DNA: TGCGCCAGCAGCTTAATGAAGTCACAGGGGAATTCACCCCTCCACTTT.

The genes are TRBV19 and TRBJ2-7; D remains ambiguous. V gave up 3 bases and J gave up 3 bases, with 9 bases separating them. Germline V CDR1 and CDR2: LNHDA, SQIVND (reference sequence). The CDR3 has 13 amino acids. The CDR3 coding sequence is TGTGCCAGTAGTATTAGGCACAGCTACGAGCAGTACTTC. Its protein product is CASSIRHSYEQYF. Combining the CDR3 with reference TRBV19 and TRBJ2-7 gives the whole variable domain DGGITQSPKYLFRKEGQNVTLSCEQNLNHDAMYWYRQDPGQGLRLIYYSQIVNDFQKGDIAEGYSVSREKKESFPLTVTSAQKNPTAFYLCASSIRHSYEQYFGPGTRLTVT.

The CDR3 spells CASSLPSGGRTDTQYF. CDR3 nucleotide sequence: TGCGCCAGCAGCCTCCCCAGCGGGGGGCGCACAGATACGCAGTATTTT. The gene calls are TRBV4-1 and TRBJ2-3, with 9 bases that match TRBD2. CDR1 is MGHRA and CDR2 is YSYEKL in the germline V gene. This CDR3 has 16 residues. V was clipped by 4 bases and J by 1 base; unmatched bases: 6.

V and J are TRBV2 and TRBJ2-1; maybe TRBD1 (6 bases). Germline CDR1 and CDR2: SNHLY and FYNNEI. Trimming pared 6 bases from V and 16 bases from J, leaving 16 bases between. CDR3 length equals 11 residues. The CDR3 DNA sequence: TGTGCCAGCAGAAGATCCTGGGACAATTTCTTC. Encoded protein: CASRRSWDNFF.

This chain uses TRBV27 with TRBJ2-1; maybe TRBD2 (5 bases). The CDR3 has 14 amino acids. V was clipped by 7 bases and J by 10 bases, with 20 bases between them. Germline V CDR1 and CDR2: MNHEY, SMNVEV (reference sequence). CDR3: CASIGLARWGEQFF. The CDR3 coding sequence is TGTGCCAGCATAGGATTAGCGAGATGGGGAGAGCAGTTCTTC.

This sequence joins TRBV28 and TRBJ2-2; 7 positions match TRBD1. CDR1 is MDHEN, CDR2 SYDVKM, per germline. The CDR3 is made up of 14 amino acids. The ends lost 5 bases at V and 7 bases at J; junction bases unmatched: 7. CDR3 DNA: TGTGCCAGCAGTATTGACAGGGCGGGCGGGGAGCTGTTTTTT. As protein: CASSIDRAGGELFF.

This chain uses TRBV12-3 or TRBV12-4 with TRBJ1-3; unclear D gene. The V end was cut by 4 bases, the J end by 4 bases, with 5 bases between. This CDR3 is built from 12 residues. Here the CDR3 reads CASSSGGNTIYF. DNA for the CDR3: TGTGCCAGCAGTTCGGGGGGAAACACCATATATTTT.

This chain connects TRBV30 to TRBJ1-2, with TRBD1 matching 7 bases. This CDR3 spans 16 amino acids. The J segment lost 4 bases and the V segment lost 2 bases, leaving 13 bases of the junction unmatched. From germline, CDR1 is GTSNPN and CDR2 SVGIG (reference sequence). The CDR3: CAWSTHLGGSGYGYTF. DNA of the CDR3: TGTGCCTGGAGTACCCACCTAGGGGGCTCGGGCTATGGCTACACCTTC.

This clone appeared a single time. V usage is TRBV2 and J usage is TRBJ2-2, with D perhaps TRBD1 (5 bases). Germline V gives CDR1 SNHLY, CDR2 FYNNEI. The CDR3 totals 15 residues. With 2 bases removed from V and 5 bases from J, the gap between germline ends came to 12 bases. The DNA of the CDR3 is TGTGCCAGCAGTGAACGGTCAGGGAATACCGGGGAGCTGTTTTTT. Translating gives CASSERSGNTGELFF.

The chain joins TRBV4-1 to TRBJ1-2; 7 bases are a match to TRBD1. Germline trimming cut 3 bases from V and 4 bases from J; bases unmatched to any gene: 8. Looked up from germline, CDR1 is MGHRA and CDR2 is YSYEKL. There are 15 residues in the CDR3. This CDR3 is CASSQKVGTAYGYTF. For the CDR3, the DNA is TGCGCCAGCAGCCAGAAGGTCGGGACAGCCTATGGCTACACCTTC.

The rearrangement uses TRBV27 and TRBJ2-7, with 9 bases aligning to TRBD1. Germline values: CDR1 MNHEY, CDR2 SMNVEV (reference sequence). This CDR3 spans 16 amino acids. The J segment lost 7 bases and the V segment lost 4 bases, leaving 14 bases of the junction unmatched. Here the CDR3 reads CASSSVFRDRDGEQYF. The DNA for the CDR3 is TGTGCCAGCAGTTCGGTATTCCGGGACAGGGATGGTGAGCAGTACTTC.

This chain connects TRBV14 to TRBJ1-1; a weak D match, TRBD1 (6 bases). Germline assignment: CDR1 SGHDN and CDR2 FVKESK. Trimming cost V 3 bases and J 0 bases, with 14 bases left between them. This CDR3 comprises 16 residues. CDR3 coding DNA: TGTGCCAGCAGCCAGGCTTCCGGGACACTGAACACTGAAGCTTTCTTT. It is translated as CASSQASGTLNTEAFF.

The chain is built from TRBV7-8 and TRBJ1-1, with D unresolved. V was shortened by 3 bases and J by 1 base, with 6 bases between the two germline ends. This CDR3 has 13 residues. CDR1 is SGHVS and CDR2 is FQNEAQ in the germline V gene. The CDR3, as DNA: TGTGCCAGCAGCTTCGGTAGGAACACTGAAGCTTTCTTT. This encodes CASSFGRNTEAFF.

Written as DNA, the CDR3 is TGTGCCAGCAGCCAGGATCGAAACTCCCCCGGGACGCAGTATTTT. Encoded protein: CASSQDRNSPGTQYF. The chain joins TRBV3-1 (or the pseudogene TRBV3-2) to TRBJ2-3; unclear D gene. Germline values: CDR1 LGHDT, CDR2 YNNKEL (reference sequence). The CDR3 has 15 amino acids. The V end lost 3 bases, the J end lost 9 bases, and 19 bases lay between the germline ends.

This clone was seen just once. This rearrangement joins TRBV18 to TRBJ2-1, with 12 nucleotides matching TRBD2. This CDR3 is built from 17 residues. Germline CDR1 reads KGHSH; CDR2 reads LQKENI. The junction had 3 bases not matched to a gene; V was cut back by 3 bases and J by 0 bases. CDR3 residues: CASSPLTSGSSYNEQFF. CDR3 DNA sequence: TGTGCCAGCTCACCGCTGACTAGCGGGAGCTCCTACAATGAGCAGTTCTTC.

J is TRBJ2-7 and V is TRBV4-1, with 7 bases lining up with TRBD1. Germline V CDR1 and CDR2: MGHRA, YSYEKL. The CDR3 is 12 amino acids. V lost 4 bases and J lost 10; bases outside the gene matches: 7. CDR3 amino acids: CASSRRGGSQYF. The DNA for the CDR3 is TGCGCCAGCAGCCGGAGAGGGGGCTCTCAGTACTTC.

This clone has only one observation. The rearrangement uses TRBV5-1 and TRBJ1-1, with D maybe TRBD1 (6 bases). This CDR3 contains 13 residues. Germline CDR1 SGHRS, CDR2 YFSETQ. Trimming removed 4 bases at V and 1 base at J, with 8 bases between. CDR3 region: CASSTQGNTEAFF. The CDR3 DNA reads TGCGCCAGCAGCACACAGGGGAACACTGAAGCTTTCTTT. Filled out from reference TRBV5-1 and TRBJ1-1, the complete variable domain reads KAGVTQTPRYLIKTRGQQVTLSCSPISGHRSVSWYQQTPGQGLQFLFEYFSETQRNKGNFPGRFSGRQFSNSRSEMNVSTLELGDSALYLCASSTQGNTEAFFGQGTRLTVV.

CDR3 in amino acids: CASSQVGEAGQPQHF. In DNA form, the CDR3 reads TGCGCCAGCAGCCAAGTGGGGGAGGCGGGTCAGCCCCAGCATTTT. The chain recombines TRBV4-3 with TRBJ1-5; maybe TRBD1 (5 bases). Germline loops: CDR1 LGHNA, CDR2 YSLEER. The CDR3 loop spans 15 amino acids. The V gene lost 1 base and the J gene lost 6 bases, with 13 bases spanning the gap.

The gene calls are TRBV7-9 and TRBJ1-2; D unclear. Trimming cost V 4 bases and J 4 bases, with 19 bases left between them. The length of the CDR3 is 16 residues. From germline, CDR1 is SEHNR and CDR2 FQNEAQ (reference sequence). CDR3 coding DNA: TGTGCCAGCAGCTCAGGACTCGCCGAGATTACCTATGGCTACACCTTC. It yields the protein CASSSGLAEITYGYTF. Using reference TRBV7-9 and TRBJ1-2 for the parts outside the CDR3, the full variable domain is DTGVSQNPRHKITKRGQNVTFRCDPISEHNRLYWYRQTLGQGPEFLTYFQNEAQLEKSRLLSDRFSAERPKGSFSTLEIQRTEQGDSAMYLCASSSGLAEITYGYTFGSGTRLTVV.